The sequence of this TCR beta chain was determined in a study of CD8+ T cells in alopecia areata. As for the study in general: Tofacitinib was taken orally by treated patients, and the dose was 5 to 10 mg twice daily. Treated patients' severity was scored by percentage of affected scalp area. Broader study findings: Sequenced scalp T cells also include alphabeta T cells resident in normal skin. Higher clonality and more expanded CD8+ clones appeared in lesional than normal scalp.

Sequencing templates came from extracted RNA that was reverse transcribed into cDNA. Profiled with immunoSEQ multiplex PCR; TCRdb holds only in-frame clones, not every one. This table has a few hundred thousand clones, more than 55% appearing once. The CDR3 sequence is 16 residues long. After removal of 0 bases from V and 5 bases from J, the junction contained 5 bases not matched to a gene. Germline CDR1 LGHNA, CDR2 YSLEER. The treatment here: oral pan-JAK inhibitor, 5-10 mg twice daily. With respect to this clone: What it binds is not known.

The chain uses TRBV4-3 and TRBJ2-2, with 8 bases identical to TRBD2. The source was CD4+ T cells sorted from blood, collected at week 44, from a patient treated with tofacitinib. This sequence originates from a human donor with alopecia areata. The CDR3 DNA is TGCGCCAGCAGCCAAGAGGCTAGCGGGTGGACCGGGGAGCTGTTTTTT. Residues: CASSQEASGWTGELFF.